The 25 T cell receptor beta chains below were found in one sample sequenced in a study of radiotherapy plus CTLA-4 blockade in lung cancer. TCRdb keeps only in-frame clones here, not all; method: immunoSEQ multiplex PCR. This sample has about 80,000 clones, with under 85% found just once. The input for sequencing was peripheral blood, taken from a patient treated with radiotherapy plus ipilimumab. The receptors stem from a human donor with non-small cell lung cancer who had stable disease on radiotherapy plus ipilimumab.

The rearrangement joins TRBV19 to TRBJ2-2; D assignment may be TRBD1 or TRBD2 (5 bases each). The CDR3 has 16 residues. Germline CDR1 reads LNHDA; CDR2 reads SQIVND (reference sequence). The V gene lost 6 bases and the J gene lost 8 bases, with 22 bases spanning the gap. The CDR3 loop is CASSSLRDQVKGELFF. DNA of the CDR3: TGTGCCAGTAGCTCCCTCCGGGACCAGGTGAAGGGGGAGCTGTTTTTT.

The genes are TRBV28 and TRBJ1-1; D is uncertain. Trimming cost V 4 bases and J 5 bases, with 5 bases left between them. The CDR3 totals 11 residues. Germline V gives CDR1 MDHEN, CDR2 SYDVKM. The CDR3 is CASSSNTEAFF. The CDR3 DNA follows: TGTGCCAGCAGTTCTAATACTGAAGCTTTCTTT.

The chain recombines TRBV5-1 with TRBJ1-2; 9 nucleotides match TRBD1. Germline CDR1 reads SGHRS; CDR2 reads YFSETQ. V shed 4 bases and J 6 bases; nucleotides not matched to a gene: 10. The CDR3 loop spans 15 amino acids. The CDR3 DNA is TGCGCCAGCAGCAGGGGAGGGACAGGGTCTGATGGCTACACCTTC. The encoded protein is CASSRGGTGSDGYTF. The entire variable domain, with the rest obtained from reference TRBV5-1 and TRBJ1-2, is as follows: KAGVTQTPRYLIKTRGQQVTLSCSPISGHRSVSWYQQTPGQGLQFLFEYFSETQRNKGNFPGRFSGRQFSNSRSEMNVSTLELGDSALYLCASSRGGTGSDGYTFGSGTRLTVV.

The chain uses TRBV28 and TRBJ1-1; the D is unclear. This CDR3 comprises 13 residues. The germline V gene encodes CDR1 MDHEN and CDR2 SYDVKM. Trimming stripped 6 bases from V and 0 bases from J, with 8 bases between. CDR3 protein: CASSRELNTEAFF. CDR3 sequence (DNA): TGTGCCAGCAGCCGGGAGTTGAACACTGAAGCTTTCTTT.

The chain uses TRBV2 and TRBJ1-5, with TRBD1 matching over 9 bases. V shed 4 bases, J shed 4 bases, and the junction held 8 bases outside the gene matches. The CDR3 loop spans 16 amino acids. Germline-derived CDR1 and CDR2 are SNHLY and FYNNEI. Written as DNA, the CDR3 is TGTGCCAGCAGTGGGGGGACAGGGCTTCAAAATCAGCCCCAGCATTTT. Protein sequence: CASSGGTGLQNQPQHF.

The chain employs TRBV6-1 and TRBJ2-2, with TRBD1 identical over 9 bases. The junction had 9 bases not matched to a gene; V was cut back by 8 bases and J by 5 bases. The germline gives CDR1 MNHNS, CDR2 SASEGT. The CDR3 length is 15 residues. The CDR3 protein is CASCLDRGVTGELFF. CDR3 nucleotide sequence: TGTGCCAGCTGCTTGGACAGGGGAGTGACCGGGGAGCTGTTTTTT.

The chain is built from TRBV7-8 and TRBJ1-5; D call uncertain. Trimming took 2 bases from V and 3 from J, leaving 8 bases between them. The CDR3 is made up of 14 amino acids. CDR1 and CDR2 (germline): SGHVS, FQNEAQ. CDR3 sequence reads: CASSLYTVNQPQHF. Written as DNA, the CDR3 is TGTGCCAGCAGCTTATATACGGTCAATCAGCCCCAGCATTTT.

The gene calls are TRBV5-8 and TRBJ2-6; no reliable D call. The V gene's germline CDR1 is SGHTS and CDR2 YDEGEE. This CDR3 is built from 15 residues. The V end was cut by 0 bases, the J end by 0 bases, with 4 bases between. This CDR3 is CASSLGPSGANVLTF. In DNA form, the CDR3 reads TGTGCCAGCAGCTTGGGACCCTCTGGGGCCAACGTCCTGACTTTC.

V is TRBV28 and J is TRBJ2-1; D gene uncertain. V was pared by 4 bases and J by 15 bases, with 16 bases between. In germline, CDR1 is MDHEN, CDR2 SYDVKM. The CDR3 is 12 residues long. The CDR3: CASSSPYQVRFF. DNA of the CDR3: TGTGCCAGCAGTTCCCCGTACCAGGTGAGGTTCTTC.

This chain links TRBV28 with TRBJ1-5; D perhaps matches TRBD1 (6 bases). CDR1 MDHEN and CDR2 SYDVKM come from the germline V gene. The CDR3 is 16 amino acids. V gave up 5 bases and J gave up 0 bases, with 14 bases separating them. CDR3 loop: CASSPIGGVSNQPQHF. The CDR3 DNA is TGTGCCAGCAGTCCCATAGGGGGGGTTAGCAATCAGCCCCAGCATTTT.

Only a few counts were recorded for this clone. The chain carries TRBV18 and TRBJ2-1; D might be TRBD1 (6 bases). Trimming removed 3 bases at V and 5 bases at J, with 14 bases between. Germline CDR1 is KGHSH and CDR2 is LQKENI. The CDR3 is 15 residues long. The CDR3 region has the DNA TGTGCCAGCTCACCGGACAGCTCAATAAACAATGAGCAGTTCTTC. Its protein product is CASSPDSSINNEQFF.

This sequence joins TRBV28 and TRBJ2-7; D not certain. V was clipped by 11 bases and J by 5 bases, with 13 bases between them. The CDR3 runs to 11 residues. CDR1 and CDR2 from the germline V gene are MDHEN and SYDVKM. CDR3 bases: TGTGCCGTCAGGCAGGCCCACGAGCAGTACTTC. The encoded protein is CAVRQAHEQYF.

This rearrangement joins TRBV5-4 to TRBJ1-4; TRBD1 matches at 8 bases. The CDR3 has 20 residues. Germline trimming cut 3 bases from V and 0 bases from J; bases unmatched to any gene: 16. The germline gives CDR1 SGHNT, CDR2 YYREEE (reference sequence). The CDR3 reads CASSYQSADRVVATNEKLFF. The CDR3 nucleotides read TGTGCCAGCAGCTATCAATCTGCGGACAGGGTAGTTGCAACTAATGAAAAACTGTTTTTT.

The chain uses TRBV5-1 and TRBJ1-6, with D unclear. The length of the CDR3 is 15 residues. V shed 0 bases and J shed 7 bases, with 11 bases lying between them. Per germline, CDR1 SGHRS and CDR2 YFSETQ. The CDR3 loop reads CASSLDPGINSPLHF. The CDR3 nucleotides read TGCGCCAGCAGCTTGGATCCGGGAATCAATTCACCCCTCCACTTT.

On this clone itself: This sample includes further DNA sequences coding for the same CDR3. CDR3 region: CASSVATGGYEQYF. The CDR3 bases are TGTGCCAGCAGCGTAGCGACAGGGGGATACGAGCAGTACTTC. The J gene is TRBJ2-7, the V gene TRBV9, with 9 positions matching TRBD1. The J segment lost 4 bases and the V segment lost 0 bases, leaving 2 bases of the junction unmatched. This CDR3 contains 14 residues. Per germline, CDR1 SGDLS and CDR2 YYNGEE.

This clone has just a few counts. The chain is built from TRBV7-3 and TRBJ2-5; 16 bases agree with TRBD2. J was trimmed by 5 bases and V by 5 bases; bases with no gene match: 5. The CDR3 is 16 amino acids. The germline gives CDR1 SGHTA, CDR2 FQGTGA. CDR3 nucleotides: TGTGCCAGCAGCCAGGGACTAGCGGGAGGGTTGGAGACCCAGTACTTC. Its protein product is CASSQGLAGGLETQYF.

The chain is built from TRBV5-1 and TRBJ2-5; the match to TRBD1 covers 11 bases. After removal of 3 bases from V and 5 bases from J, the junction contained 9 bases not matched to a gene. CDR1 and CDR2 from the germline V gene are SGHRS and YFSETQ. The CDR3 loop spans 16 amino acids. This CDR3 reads CASSYGRTGGGETQYF. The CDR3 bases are TGCGCCAGCAGCTATGGACGGACAGGGGGCGGGGAGACCCAGTACTTC.

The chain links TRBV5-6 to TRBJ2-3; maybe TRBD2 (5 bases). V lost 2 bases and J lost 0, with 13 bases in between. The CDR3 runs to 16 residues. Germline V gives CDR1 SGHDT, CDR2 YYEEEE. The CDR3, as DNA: TGTGCCAGCAGCTTTGGCGGGCCCGGTAGCACAGATACGCAGTATTTT. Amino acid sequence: CASSFGGPGSTDTQYF.

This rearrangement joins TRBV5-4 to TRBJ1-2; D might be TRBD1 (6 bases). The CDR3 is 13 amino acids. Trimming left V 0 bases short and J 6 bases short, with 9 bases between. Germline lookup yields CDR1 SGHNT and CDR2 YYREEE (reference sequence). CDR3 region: CASSLAGVHGYTF. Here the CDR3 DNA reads TGTGCCAGCAGCTTGGCAGGGGTACATGGCTACACCTTC.

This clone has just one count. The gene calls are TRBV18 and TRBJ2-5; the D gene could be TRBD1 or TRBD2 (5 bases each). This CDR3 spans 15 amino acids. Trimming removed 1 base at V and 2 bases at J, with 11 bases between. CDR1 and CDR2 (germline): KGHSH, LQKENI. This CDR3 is CASSPHMGEQETQYF. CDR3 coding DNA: TGTGCCAGCTCACCACATATGGGGGAACAAGAGACCCAGTACTTC.

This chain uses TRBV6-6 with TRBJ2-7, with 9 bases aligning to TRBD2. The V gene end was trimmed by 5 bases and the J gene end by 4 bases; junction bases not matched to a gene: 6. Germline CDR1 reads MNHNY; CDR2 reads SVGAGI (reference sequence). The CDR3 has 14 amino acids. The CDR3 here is CASSLSGLAYEQYF. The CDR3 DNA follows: TGTGCCAGCAGTCTATCCGGACTAGCGTACGAGCAGTACTTC.

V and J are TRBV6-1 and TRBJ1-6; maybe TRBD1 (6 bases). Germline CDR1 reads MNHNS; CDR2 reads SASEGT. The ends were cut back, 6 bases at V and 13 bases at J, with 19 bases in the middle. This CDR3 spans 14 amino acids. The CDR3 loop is CASRPGDSGFPLHF. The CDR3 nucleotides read TGTGCCAGCAGGCCAGGGGACTCCGGTTTCCCCCTCCACTTT.

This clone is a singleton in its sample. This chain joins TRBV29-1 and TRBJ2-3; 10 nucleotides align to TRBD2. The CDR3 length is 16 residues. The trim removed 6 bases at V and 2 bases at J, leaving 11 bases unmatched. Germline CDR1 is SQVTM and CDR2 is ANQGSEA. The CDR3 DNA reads TGCAGCGTGGCGGGGGGCCTAGCGGGGGACACAGATACGCAGTATTTT. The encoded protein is CSVAGGLAGDTDTQYF.

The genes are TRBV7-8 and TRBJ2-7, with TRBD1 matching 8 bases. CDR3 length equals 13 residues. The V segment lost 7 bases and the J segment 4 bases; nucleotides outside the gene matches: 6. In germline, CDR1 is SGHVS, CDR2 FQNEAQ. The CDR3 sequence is CASKGQVIYEQYF. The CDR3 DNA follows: TGTGCCAGCAAGGGACAGGTTATATACGAGCAGTACTTC. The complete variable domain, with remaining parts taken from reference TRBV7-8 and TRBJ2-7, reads GAGVSQSPRYKVAKRGQDVALRCDPISGHVSLFWYQQALGQGPEFLTYFQNEAQLDKSGLPSDRFFAERPEGSVSTLKIQRTQQEDSAVYLCASKGQVIYEQYFGPGTRLTVT.

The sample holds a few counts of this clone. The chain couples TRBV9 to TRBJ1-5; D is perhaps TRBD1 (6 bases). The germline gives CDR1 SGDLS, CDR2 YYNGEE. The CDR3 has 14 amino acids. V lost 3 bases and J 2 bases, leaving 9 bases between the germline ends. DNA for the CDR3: TGTGCCAGCAGCGGGGGGGCAGGCAATCAGCCCCAGCATTTT. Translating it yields CASSGGAGNQPQHF.